The clone carrying this T cell receptor (beta chain) was recorded at least ten times. The CDR3 consists of 15 residues. The J segment lost 4 bases and the V segment lost 2 bases, leaving 8 bases of the junction unmatched. Germline V CDR1 and CDR2: SQVTM, ANQGSEA. TCRdb ran MiXCR on the RT-PCR reads and lists one entry per CDR3 protein. Of under 200,000 distinct CDR3 sequences in the sample, roughly 12% are singletons; the top ten hold over 25%. The sample is drawn from a study of response to subunit inactivated influenza vaccine. These data are also associated with another study on T cells expressing NK-cell markers. That paper adds: UMIs were included in TCR beta cDNA generated by 5'RACE template switching. These same clonotypes (in a few donors) also led the CD3+CD56-NKG2C+ fraction.

The receptor was derived from a man in his forties or fifties who received an inactivated influenza vaccine. Sequencing used CD8+ T cells sorted from PBMCs, obtained 11 to 12 days after vaccination. This chain links TRBV29-1 with TRBJ2-7; TRBD1 agrees at 10 bases. CDR3 loop: CSVERTGGRPYEQYF. In nucleotides, the CDR3 is TGCAGCGTTGAACGGACAGGGGGAAGGCCATACGAGCAGTACTTC.